The source of this T cell receptor (beta chain) is a study of OX40 agonist ivuxolimab in advanced cancers. Overall study: Recorded diagnoses for dose-escalation patients were hepatocellular carcinoma, melanoma, renal cell or head and neck cancer. In three patients, partial responses were observed, one with hepatocellular carcinoma and two with cutaneous melanoma. Study-level findings and limits: With doses of 0.1-3.0 mg/kg, partial responders showed among the lowest clonal expansion.

A note on this clone: Its target is not known.

Measured with immunoSEQ multiplex PCR; TCRdb has only the in-frame clones, and not every one. There are around 69,000 clones in the sample; nearly 90% occur only once, and about 4% lies in the top ten. Autoimmune disease history or systemic immunosuppression meant exclusion. Looked up from germline, CDR1 is LGHNA and CDR2 is YNFKEQ. The CDR3 runs 15 residues. J was trimmed by 6 bases and V by 2 bases; bases with no gene match: 8. Material: CD4+ or CD8+ T cells sorted from blood, obtained in a trial of the OX40 agonist ivuxolimab. This sequence was found in an adult with an advanced solid tumor such as melanoma, head and neck, liver or kidney cancer. The V call is TRBV4-2, the J call TRBJ2-3; 7 positions agree with TRBD1. CDR3 nucleotides: TGTGCCAGCAGCCAATCGACAGGGATGACCGATACGCAGTATTTT. Residues: CASSQSTGMTDTQYF.